These 21 T cell receptor beta chains were all obtained from the same sample, sequenced in a study of cytomegalovirus exposure and HLA in healthy donors. 60 Vbeta and 13 Jbeta primers were used in PCR. Sequencing was performed with immunoSEQ multiplex PCR; in TCRdb, only in-frame clones are kept and a portion is missing. The data contain fewer than 200,000 clones, 70% to 90% of them singletons. The material sequenced was PBMCs. All receptors come from a man between 25 and 39 years old in good health and CMV-seropositive.

This chain connects TRBV2 to TRBJ1-2, with D hard to call. The length of the CDR3 is 12 residues. The germline CDR1 and CDR2 sequences are SNHLY and FYNNEI. V shed 10 bases and J shed 2 bases, with 11 bases lying between them. For the CDR3, the DNA is TGTGCCACCGGACGGGAAAACTATGGCTACACCTTC. Translation: CATGRENYGYTF.

V gene TRBV5-6 combines with J gene TRBJ2-5; 13 nucleotides line up with TRBD2. CDR3 size: 15 residues. V was clipped by 4 bases and J by 9 bases; unmatched bases: 9. The V gene's germline CDR1 is SGHDT and CDR2 YYEEEE. The DNA for the CDR3 is TGTGCCAGCAGCATCGGACTAGCGGGAGAGGGCGCCCAGTACTTC. This translates into CASSIGLAGEGAQYF.

Comments on this clone: In the same sample, other DNA sequences code for this CDR3. This chain connects TRBV28 to TRBJ1-2; weak D call: TRBD1 (5 bases). This CDR3 region has 12 residues. The V gene lost 2 bases and the J gene lost 5 bases, with 6 bases spanning the gap. Germline CDR1 is MDHEN and CDR2 is SYDVKM. The CDR3 loop is CASSLRGYGYTF. DNA for the CDR3: TGTGCCAGCAGTTTAAGGGGATATGGCTACACCTTC.

This rearrangement joins TRBV27 to TRBJ2-5; TRBD2 is a possible D gene (5 bases). V was pared by 3 bases and J by 7 bases, with 9 bases between. CDR1 and CDR2 from the germline V gene are MNHEY and SMNVEV (reference sequence). The CDR3 totals 12 residues. The CDR3, as DNA: TGTGCCAGCAGTTTTATTGGAGGGACCCAGTACTTC. Translation: CASSFIGGTQYF.

The rearrangement uses TRBV7-2 and TRBJ2-2; unclear D gene. The germline gives CDR1 SGHTA, CDR2 FQGNSA. V gave up 4 bases and J gave up 6 bases, with 6 bases separating them. CDR3 length: 12 residues. CDR3 sequence (DNA): TGTGCCAGCAGCTATCGGTCCGGGGAGCTGTTTTTT. This encodes CASSYRSGELFF.

This clone was counted a single time. This chain connects TRBV11-3 to TRBJ2-1; the match to TRBD2 covers 9 bases. The CDR3 is 16 residues long. Germline CDR1 is SGHNT and CDR2 is YENEEA. V lost 2 bases to trimming and J lost 6 bases; unmatched junction nucleotides: 8. The CDR3 sequence is CASSLFGAGGANEQFF. The DNA for the CDR3 is TGTGCCAGCAGCTTATTCGGGGCGGGGGGGGCCAATGAGCAGTTCTTC. Together with reference TRBV11-3 and TRBJ2-1, the CDR3 gives the full variable domain: EAGVVQSPRYKIIEKKQPVAFWCNPISGHNTLYWYLQNLGQGPELLIRYENEEAVDDSQLPKDRFSAERLKGVDSTLKIQPAELGDSAVYLCASSLFGAGGANEQFFGPGTRLTVL.

This rearrangement joins TRBV11-1 to TRBJ2-7; 13 nucleotides agree with TRBD2. The germline V gene has CDR1 SGHAT and CDR2 FQDESV (reference sequence). The CDR3 is made up of 15 amino acids. Trimming cost V 5 bases and J 2 bases; bases outside gene matches: 3. The CDR3 DNA follows: TGTGCCAGCAGCCCGGGACTAGCGGGGACCTACGAGCAGTACGTC. It specifies CASSPGLAGTYEQYV.

This chain joins TRBV7-8 and TRBJ2-1; D might be TRBD1 (5 bases). This CDR3 contains 15 residues. Germline assignment: CDR1 SGHVS and CDR2 FQNEAQ. The V end was cut by 3 bases, the J end by 8 bases, with 17 bases between. The chain's CDR3 is CASSLAFRDLDEQFF. The CDR3 bases are TGTGCCAGCAGCTTGGCGTTCAGGGATTTGGATGAGCAGTTCTTC.

This clone was recorded only once. The V and J genes are TRBV4-2 and TRBJ1-2; TRBD1 is a possible D gene (5 bases). Trimming shortened V by 0 bases and J by 3 bases, and 11 bases separated the two germline ends. The length of the CDR3 is 15 residues. Germline V lookup: CDR1 LGHNA, CDR2 YNFKEQ. CDR3 loop: CASSQDGREDYGYTF. The CDR3 nucleotides read TGTGCCAGCAGCCAAGATGGCAGGGAGGACTATGGCTACACCTTC.

A single count supports this clone. The V gene is TRBV5-1, the J gene TRBJ2-1; possible D gene TRBD1, 6 bases. The CDR3 runs to 15 residues. V dropped 0 bases and J dropped 4 bases, with 11 bases sitting between them. The germline CDR1 and CDR2 sequences are SGHRS and YFSETQ. The CDR3: CASSLVGTTYNEQFF. CDR3 DNA: TGCGCCAGCAGCTTGGTCGGGACAACTTACAATGAGCAGTTCTTC.

This clone was detected only once. The chain joins TRBV18 to TRBJ1-6; 9 positions match TRBD1. With 3 bases clipped from V and 7 bases from J, the junction kept 7 bases outside the gene matches. Germline CDR1 reads KGHSH; CDR2 reads LQKENI. The CDR3 sequence is 16 residues long. The CDR3 protein is CASSPLGTGMNSPLHF. CDR3 coding DNA: TGTGCCAGCTCACCCTTAGGGACAGGGATGAATTCACCCCTCCACTTT.

This chain uses TRBV29-1 with TRBJ1-1; a possible D gene is TRBD1 (6 bases). Trimming cost V 5 bases and J 0 bases, with 10 bases left between them. The germline V gene encodes CDR1 SQVTM and CDR2 ANQGSEA. The CDR3 loop spans 13 amino acids. This CDR3 is CSVMGHLNTEAFF. As DNA, the CDR3 is TGCAGCGTTATGGGACATTTGAACACTGAAGCTTTCTTT.

V and J are TRBV30 and TRBJ2-5; no reliable D call. The CDR3 totals 13 residues. CDR1 and CDR2 (germline): GTSNPN, SVGIG (reference sequence). The V gene lost 0 bases and the J gene lost 5 bases, with 10 bases spanning the gap. The CDR3 DNA is TGTGCCTGGAGTGTACTAAATGGCGAGACCCAGTACTTC. Translation: CAWSVLNGETQYF.

CDR3: CASSQEDSLMNTEAFF. In DNA form, the CDR3 reads TGTGCCAGCAGCCAAGAAGACAGTCTGATGAACACTGAAGCTTTCTTT. The chain uses TRBV4-2 and TRBJ1-1, with D possibly being TRBD1 (5 bases). Trimming took off 0 bases at V and 0 bases at J, with 11 bases between the two ends. The length of the CDR3 is 16 residues. CDR1 and CDR2 from the germline V gene are LGHNA and YNFKEQ.

V is TRBV7-3 and J is TRBJ1-2; D is perhaps TRBD1 (5 bases). This CDR3 spans 13 amino acids. The V and J ends lost 4 bases and 6 bases respectively, with 12 bases between them. Germline CDR1 is SGHTA and CDR2 is FQGTGA. CDR3 protein: CASSSGRGDGYTF. As DNA, the CDR3 is TGTGCCAGCAGCTCGGGACGGGGGGATGGCTACACCTTC. Full variable domain (outside the CDR3, taken from reference TRBV7-3 and TRBJ1-2): GAGVSQTPSNKVTEKGKYVELRCDPISGHTALYWYRQSLGQGPEFLIYFQGTGAADDSGLPNDRFFAVRPEGSVSTLKIQRTERGDSAVYLCASSSGRGDGYTFGSGTRLTVV.

The rearrangement uses TRBV5-6 and TRBJ2-1; TRBD2 aligns across 9 bases. This CDR3 has 18 residues. With V trimmed by 0 bases and J by 2 bases, 9 bases remained unmatched. Per the germline V gene, CDR1 is SGHDT and CDR2 is YYEEEE. The CDR3 reads CASSLVSSGSFAYNEQFF. For the CDR3, the DNA is TGTGCCAGCAGCTTGGTGAGTAGCGGGAGTTTTGCCTACAATGAGCAGTTCTTC.

CDR3 in amino acids: CASSQDPLAPRENCHYEQYV. The CDR3 nucleotides are TGCGCCAGCAGCCAAGACCCTCTTGCCCCACGGGAGAATTGTCACTACGAGCAGTACGTC. The genes are TRBV4-3 and TRBJ2-7; TRBD2 might be the D (6 bases). V shed 0 bases and J shed 3 bases, with 27 bases lying between them. This CDR3 has 20 amino acids. Germline V gene sequence: CDR1 LGHNA, CDR2 YSLEER.

V and J are TRBV6-1 and TRBJ1-2; D remains unclear. The end of the DNA fits TRBJ2-7 better, so the J call may be wrong. The CDR3 extends over 10 amino acids. The germline gives CDR1 MNHNS, CDR2 SASEGT. For the CDR3, the DNA is TGTGCCAGCAGTGATATAAGACAGTACTTC. Its translation is CASSDIRQYF.

The rearrangement joins TRBV13 to TRBJ2-5; 14 bases agree with TRBD2. Germline loops: CDR1 PRHDT, CDR2 FYEKMQ (reference sequence). CDR3 size: 16 residues. The V segment lost 4 bases and the J segment 4 bases; nucleotides outside the gene matches: 5. CDR3 DNA: TGTGCCAGCAGCTCCCGACTAGCGGGAGGGCTAGAGACCCAGTACTTC. Translation: CASSSRLAGGLETQYF.

The chain combines TRBV7-2 with TRBJ2-7; D is unresolved. The CDR3 is 14 residues long. Trimming shortened V by 5 bases and J by 2 bases, and 13 bases separated the two germline ends. CDR1 is SGHTA and CDR2 is FQGNSA in the germline V gene. The CDR3 DNA is TGTGCCAGCAGCCCCTTGGCCCAGACCTACGAGCAGTACTTC. It specifies CASSPLAQTYEQYF.

V gene TRBV27 combines with J gene TRBJ2-2, with a weak D call TRBD1 (5 bases). This CDR3 spans 13 amino acids. V was cut by 9 bases and J by 0 bases, with 8 bases left in between. Germline values: CDR1 MNHEY, CDR2 SMNVEV (reference sequence). CDR3 sequence: CASAGTNTGELFF. In nucleotides, the CDR3 is TGTGCCAGTGCAGGGACGAACACCGGGGAGCTGTTTTTT.